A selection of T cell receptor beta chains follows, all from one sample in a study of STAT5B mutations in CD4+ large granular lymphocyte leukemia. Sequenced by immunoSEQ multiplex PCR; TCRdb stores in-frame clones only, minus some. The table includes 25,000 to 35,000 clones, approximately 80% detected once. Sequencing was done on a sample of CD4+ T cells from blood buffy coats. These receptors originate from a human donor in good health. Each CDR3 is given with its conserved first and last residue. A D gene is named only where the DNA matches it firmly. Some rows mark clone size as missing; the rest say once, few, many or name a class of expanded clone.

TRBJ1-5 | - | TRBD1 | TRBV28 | TGTGCCAGCGGGGACAGGGGAGGTCAGCCCCAGCATTTT | CASGDRGGQPQHF
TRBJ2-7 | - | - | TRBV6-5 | TGTGCCAGCACCACTTATGGGGATAACTCCTACGAGCAGTACTTC | CASTTYGDNSYEQYF
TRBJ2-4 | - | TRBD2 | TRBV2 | TGTGCCAGCACGCGGGAGAGCAAAAACATTCAGTACTTC | CASTRESKNIQYF
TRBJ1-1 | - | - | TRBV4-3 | TGCGCCAGCAGCCAAACCGGCCGCGAAGCTTTCTTT | CASSQTGREAFF
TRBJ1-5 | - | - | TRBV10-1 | TGCGCCAGCAGGAGGGGGACGCGCCGCGCATTAGTCGACCAGCCCCAGCATTTT | CASRRGTRRALVDQPQHF
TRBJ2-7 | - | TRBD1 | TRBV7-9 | TGTGCCAGCAGCTCGGACAGGGCCCCCTACGAGCAGTACTTC | CASSSDRAPYEQYF
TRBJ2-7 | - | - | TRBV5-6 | TGTGCCAGCAGCTTGGGAGGCAGGTCGTCCTCCTACGAGCAGTACTTC | CASSLGGRSSSYEQYF
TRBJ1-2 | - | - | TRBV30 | TGTGCCTGGAGTGTTTCAGGGTATGGCTACACCTTC | CAWSVSGYGYTF
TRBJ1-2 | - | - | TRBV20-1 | TGCAGTGCTAGAGGGACCCATGGCTACACCTTC | CSARGTHGYTF
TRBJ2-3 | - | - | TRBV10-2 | TGCGCCAGCACCCTTGACGGGGGCCGCACAGATACGCAGTATTTT | CASTLDGGRTDTQYF
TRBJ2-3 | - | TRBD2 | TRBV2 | TGTGCCACCCGCGGGACTAGCGGCACAGATACGCAGTATTTT | CATRGTSGTDTQYF
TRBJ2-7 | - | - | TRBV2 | TGTGCCAGCAGCCGGAGGTTCGACGAGCAGTACTTC | CASSRRFDEQYF
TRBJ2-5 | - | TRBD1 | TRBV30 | TGTGCCTGCGGACAGGGTAATAGATTTGCTAGAGGCCAAGAGACCCAGTACTTC | CACGQGNRFARGQETQYF
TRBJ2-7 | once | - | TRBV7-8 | TGTGCCAGCAGCTTAGTGAGGGGCGCCGGGCAGTACTTC | CASSLVRGAGQYF
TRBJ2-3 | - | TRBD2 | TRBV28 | TGTGCCAGCAGTCCCTCTCCCGGGACTAGCTTGGGCACAGATACGCAGTATTTT | CASSPSPGTSLGTDTQYF
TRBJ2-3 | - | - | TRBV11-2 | TGTGCCAGCAGCTTAGGAGGGGGGAGTCTTAGCACAGATACGCAGTATTTT | CASSLGGGSLSTDTQYF
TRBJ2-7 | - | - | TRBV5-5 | TGTGCCAGCAGCTTGGCCTTGGCAGGACAAGACTCCTACGAGCAGTACTTC | CASSLALAGQDSYEQYF
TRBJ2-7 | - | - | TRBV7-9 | TGTGCCAGCAGCTTAGACCTTGTGCAGTACTTC | CASSLDLVQYF
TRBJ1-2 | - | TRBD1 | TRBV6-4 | TGTGCCAGCAGTCAACGTACAGGGGGCTCCTCCTATGGCTACACCTTC | CASSQRTGGSSYGYTF
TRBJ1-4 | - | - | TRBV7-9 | TGTGCCAGCAGCTTAGTTGGGATGTTTGGTGAAAAACTGTTTTTT | CASSLVGMFGEKLFF
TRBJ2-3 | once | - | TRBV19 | TGTGCCAGTAGTATTGGGGGGAATACTGGCACAGATACGCAGTATTTT | CASSIGGNTGTDTQYF
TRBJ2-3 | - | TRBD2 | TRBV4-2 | TGTGCCAGCAGCCACCCTCCGAGCGTGGTAGCGGGAAGCACAGATACGCAGTATTTT | CASSHPPSVVAGSTDTQYF
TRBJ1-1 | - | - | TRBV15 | TGTGCCACCAGCAGAGGAGGCAGCATGAACACTGAAGCTTTCTTT | CATSRGGSMNTEAFF
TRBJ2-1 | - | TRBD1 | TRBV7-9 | TGTGCCAGCAGCTTAGACGGCGGACAGGGGGCCGATGAGCAGTTCTTC | CASSLDGGQGADEQFF
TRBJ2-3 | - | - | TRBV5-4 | TGTGCCAGCAGCTTGGCAAAACCGGTTGGCACAGATACGCAGTATTTT | CASSLAKPVGTDTQYF
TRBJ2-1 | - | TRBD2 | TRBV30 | TGTGCCTGGAGTCCTGGACTAGCGGGAGGCAATGAGCAGTTCTTC | CAWSPGLAGGNEQFF
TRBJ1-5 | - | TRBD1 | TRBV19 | TGTGCCAGTAAGGAGACAGGGGGAAGTCAGCCCCAGCATTTT | CASKETGGSQPQHF
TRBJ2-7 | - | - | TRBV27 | TGTGCCAGCAGTATTACTACAGGCTCCTACGAGCAGTACTTC | CASSITTGSYEQYF
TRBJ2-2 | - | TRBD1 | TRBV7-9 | TGTGCCAGCAGCTTAGGTCAGGGGGCCACCGGGGAGCTGTTTTTT | CASSLGQGATGELFF
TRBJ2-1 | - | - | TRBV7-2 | TGTGCCAGCAGCTCCCAGCCAAGCTCCTACAATGAGCAGTTCTTC | CASSSQPSSYNEQFF
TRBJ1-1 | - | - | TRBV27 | TGTGCCAGCAGTGCTACAGGATCTACTGAAGCTTTCTTT | CASSATGSTEAFF
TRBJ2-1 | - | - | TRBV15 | TGTGCCACCAGCCCAGCCAGGGGTGTGGAGTACAATGAGCAGTTCTTC | CATSPARGVEYNEQFF